The following is a T cell receptor (beta chain) sequence with its context. The antigen remains undetermined. The data stem from a study of shared clonotypes between healthy human individuals. Turning to the study itself: Donors were a couple of women and a few men aged 18 to 49.

The run depth of the assay was deep. Each subset's genomic DNA was shared equally among a number of immunoSEQ plates. Profiling relied on immunoSEQ multiplex PCR, and the TCRdb table lists in-frame clones only, not all of them. The table has roughly 2.2 million clones, 85% to 95% seen once; the top ten hold around 0.4%. Trimming took 4 bases from V and 0 from J; bases not matched to a gene: 9. In germline, CDR1 is SGHKS, CDR2 YYEKEE (reference sequence). This CDR3 comprises 16 residues. General study findings and limits: About 5% of naive CD4 clonotypes were shared across several donors.

Sequencing was carried out using naive CD4+ T cells from PBMCs. As for subset: CD45RA+ positively selected. This sequence was found in a man aged 18-30 years in good health. Some clones in this sample may be carry-over from other donors' samples. The gene calls are TRBV5-5 and TRBJ2-7, with 8 positions matching TRBD1. The CDR3 is CASSIATGVFSYEQYF. The CDR3 DNA reads TGTGCCAGCAGCATCGCGACAGGGGTCTTCTCCTACGAGCAGTACTTC.